This TCR beta chain stems from a study of regulatory T cells in long-lasting Graves disease. HTBI primers from iRepertoire and Arm-PCR of CDR3 regions yielded the TCR beta libraries. A single record per CDR3 protein comes from TCRdb applying MiXCR to the multiplex PCR reads. The repertoire includes approximately 350,000 distinct CDR3 sequences, around 15% of them detected once, and 20% to 25% sits in the top ten. Time point in this sample: newly diagnosed GD, antithyroid drugs for less than 3 months. Scientists built the TCR library using RNA that was extracted from PBMCs. Trimming cost V 4 bases and J 5 bases; bases outside gene matches: 8. The germline gives CDR1 LNHNV, CDR2 YYDKDF (reference sequence). This CDR3 has 15 amino acids. This same sample was also part of a study on T cells in Graves' hyperthyroidism and ophthalmopathy.

This specimen consisted of peripheral blood mononuclear cells (PBMCs), obtained at new diagnosis, from a patient treated with antithyroid drugs. This receptor was obtained from a woman aged 18-29 years with Graves disease. J is TRBJ2-3 and V is TRBV15; 8 bases match TRBD2. The CDR3, as DNA: TGTGCCACCAGCACAATAGCGGGGCGGGGAGATACGCAGTATTTT. This codes for CATSTIAGRGDTQYF.